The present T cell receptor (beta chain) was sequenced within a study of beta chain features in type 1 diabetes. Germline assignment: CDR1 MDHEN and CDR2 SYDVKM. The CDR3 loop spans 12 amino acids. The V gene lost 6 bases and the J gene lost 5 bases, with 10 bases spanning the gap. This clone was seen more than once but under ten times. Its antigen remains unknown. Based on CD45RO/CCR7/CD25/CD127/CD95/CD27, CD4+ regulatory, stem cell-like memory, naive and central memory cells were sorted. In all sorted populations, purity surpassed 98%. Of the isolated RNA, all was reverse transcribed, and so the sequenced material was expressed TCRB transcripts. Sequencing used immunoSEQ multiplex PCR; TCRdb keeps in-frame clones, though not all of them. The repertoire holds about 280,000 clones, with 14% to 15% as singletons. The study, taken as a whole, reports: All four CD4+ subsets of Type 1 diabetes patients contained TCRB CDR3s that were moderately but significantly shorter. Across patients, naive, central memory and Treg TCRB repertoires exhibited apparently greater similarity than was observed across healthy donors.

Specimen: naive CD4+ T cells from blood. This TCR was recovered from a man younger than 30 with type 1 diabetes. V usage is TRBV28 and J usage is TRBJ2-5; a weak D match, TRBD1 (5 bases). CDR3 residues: CASRTPGETQYF. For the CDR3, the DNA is TGTGCCAGCAGAACACCAGGGGAGACCCAGTACTTC. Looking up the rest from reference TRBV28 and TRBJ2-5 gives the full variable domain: DVKVTQSSRYLVKRTGEKVFLECVQDMDHENMFWYRQDPGLGLRLIYFSYDVKMKEKGDIPEGYSVSREKKERFSLILESASTNQTSMYLCASRTPGETQYFGPGTRLLVL.